Here is one T cell receptor (beta chain) with its context. This entry belongs to a study of T cells in Graves' hyperthyroidism and ophthalmopathy. Orbital computed tomography, thyroid ultrasound, serum thyroxine and TRAb, and clinical symptoms together informed the diagnoses. The CDR3 runs 20 residues. Trimming removed 3 bases from V and 1 base from J; junction bases left unmatched: 13. Germline V lookup: CDR1 SGHRS, CDR2 YFSETQ. Amplification of TCR beta CDR3 regions used RNA as the template. A set of HTBI primers served as the primers for a first-round RT-PCR of the TCR CDR3. One entry per CDR3 protein results from TCRdb running MiXCR on the multiplex PCR reads. Among 350,000 to 400,000 distinct CDR3 sequences listed, approximately 15% were seen once.

J is TRBJ2-2 and V is TRBV5-1, with TRBD2 matching 12 bases. This clonotype was obtained from an older woman with Graves' hyperthyroidism. The sequenced sample consisted of blood. This CDR3 reads CASSSSTSGSPGGNTGELFF. CDR3 in DNA: TGCGCCAGCAGCTCTTCGACTAGCGGGAGCCCCGGGGGGAACACCGGGGAGCTGTTTTTT.